This record covers a single TCR beta chain. This record belongs to a study of blood T cell repertoires in COVID-19. Study overall: PBMCs, B-cell-depleted T cells, or T cells provided the cDNA or gDNA that made up the material.

Source study methods: How many nucleated cells were present was estimated from reference gene primer amplification. Repertoires were generated with immunoSEQ multiplex PCR, while TCRdb's copy carries only in-frame clones and drops some. For V, J and clone size, that table is used; D and trimming come from the DNA. The data hold around 160,000 clones, with about four fifths observed a single time. All enrollees were about 18 to 89 years old and from about 24 US areas. Either two negative PCRs, clearance, or symptom resolution qualified Cohort 3 donors as recovered. V gave up 8 bases and J gave up 8 bases, with 18 bases separating them. CDR3 size: 13 residues.

The V and J genes are TRBV12-3 or TRBV12-4 and TRBJ1-2; D possibly corresponds to TRBD1 (6 bases). The specimen was PBMCs or T cells enriched from blood (not recorded which). The receptor was isolated from a man over 45 who had recovered from COVID-19. CDR3 residues: CASQSRTEGGYTF. Written as DNA, the CDR3 is TGTGCCAGCCAAAGCCGGACAGAAGGAGGCTACACCTTC.